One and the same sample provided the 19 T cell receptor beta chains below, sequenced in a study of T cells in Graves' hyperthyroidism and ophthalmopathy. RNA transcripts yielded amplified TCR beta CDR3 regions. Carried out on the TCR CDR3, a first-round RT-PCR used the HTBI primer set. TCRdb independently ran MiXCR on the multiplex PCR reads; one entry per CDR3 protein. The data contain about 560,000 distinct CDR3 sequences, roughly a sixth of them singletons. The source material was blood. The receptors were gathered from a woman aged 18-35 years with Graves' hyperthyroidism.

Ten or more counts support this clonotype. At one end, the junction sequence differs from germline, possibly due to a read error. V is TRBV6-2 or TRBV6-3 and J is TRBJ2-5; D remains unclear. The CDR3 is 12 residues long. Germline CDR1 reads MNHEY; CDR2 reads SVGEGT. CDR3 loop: CASSYTQGTQYF. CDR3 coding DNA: TGTGCCAGCAGTTACACCCAAGGGACCCAGTACTTC.

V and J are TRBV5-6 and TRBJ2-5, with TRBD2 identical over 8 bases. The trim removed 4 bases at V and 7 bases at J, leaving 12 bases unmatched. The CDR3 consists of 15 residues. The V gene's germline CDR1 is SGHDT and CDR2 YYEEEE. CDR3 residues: CASSQAGEERGTQYF. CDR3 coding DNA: TGTGCCAGCAGCCAAGCGGGGGAGGAACGGGGGACCCAGTACTTC.

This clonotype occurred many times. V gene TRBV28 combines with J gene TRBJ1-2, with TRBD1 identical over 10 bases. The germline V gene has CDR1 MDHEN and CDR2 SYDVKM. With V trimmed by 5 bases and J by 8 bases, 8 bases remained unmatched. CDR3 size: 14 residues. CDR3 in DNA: TGTGCCAGCAGTCCCTCCGGACAGGGGGGGGGCTACACCTTC. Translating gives CASSPSGQGGGYTF.

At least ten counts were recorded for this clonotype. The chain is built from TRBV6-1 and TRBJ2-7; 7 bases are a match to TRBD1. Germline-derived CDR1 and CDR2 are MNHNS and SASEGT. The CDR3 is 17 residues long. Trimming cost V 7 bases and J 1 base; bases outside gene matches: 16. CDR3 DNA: TGTGCCAGCAAATGGGTTTCGGGACAGTCATCTTCCTACGAGCAGTACTTC. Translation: CASKWVSGQSSSYEQYF.

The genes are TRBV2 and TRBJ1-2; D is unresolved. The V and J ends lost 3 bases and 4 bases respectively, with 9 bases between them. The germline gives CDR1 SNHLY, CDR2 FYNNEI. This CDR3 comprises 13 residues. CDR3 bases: TGTGCCAGCAGTGAGGCAGGAAGCTATGGCTACACCTTC. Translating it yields CASSEAGSYGYTF.

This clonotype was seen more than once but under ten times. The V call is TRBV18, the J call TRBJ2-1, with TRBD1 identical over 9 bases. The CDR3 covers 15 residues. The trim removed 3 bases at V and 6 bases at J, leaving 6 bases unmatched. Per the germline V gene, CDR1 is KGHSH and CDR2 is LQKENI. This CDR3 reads CASSPPGQGFNEQFF. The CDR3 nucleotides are TGTGCCAGCTCACCGCCGGGACAGGGATTCAATGAGCAGTTCTTC. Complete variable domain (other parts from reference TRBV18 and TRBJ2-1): NAGVMQNPRHLVRRRGQEARLRCSPMKGHSHVYWYRQLPEEGLKFMVYLQKENIIDESGMPKERFSAEFPKEGPSILRIQQVVRGDSAAYFCASSPPGQGFNEQFFGPGTRLTVL.

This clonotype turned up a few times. The CDR3 DNA reads as TGCAGCTCAAACGGGTGGACTGAAGCTTTCTTT. This gives the protein CSSNGWTEAFF. The chain links TRBV29-1 to TRBJ1-1; D remains unclear. The CDR3 spans 11 residues. Trimming cost V 8 bases and J 5 bases, with 12 bases left between them. From germline, CDR1 is SQVTM and CDR2 ANQGSEA.

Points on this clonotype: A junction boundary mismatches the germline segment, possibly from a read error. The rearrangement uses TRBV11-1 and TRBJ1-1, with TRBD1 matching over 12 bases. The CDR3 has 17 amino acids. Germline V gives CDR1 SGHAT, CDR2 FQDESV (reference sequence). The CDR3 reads CASSLGWDRGHNTEAFF. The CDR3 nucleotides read TGTGCCAGTAGCTTAGGATGGGACAGGGGGCATAACACTGAAGCTTTCTTT.

CDR3 amino acids: CASSQSPGPKNIQYF. The CDR3 DNA reads as TGTGCCAGCAGCCAGTCCCCCGGGCCCAAAAACATTCAGTACTTC. The chain links TRBV3-1 to TRBJ2-4; D not certain. The germline V gene has CDR1 LGHDT and CDR2 YNNKEL (reference sequence). The CDR3 length is 15 residues. The V end lost 3 bases, the J end lost 2 bases, and 11 bases lay between the germline ends.

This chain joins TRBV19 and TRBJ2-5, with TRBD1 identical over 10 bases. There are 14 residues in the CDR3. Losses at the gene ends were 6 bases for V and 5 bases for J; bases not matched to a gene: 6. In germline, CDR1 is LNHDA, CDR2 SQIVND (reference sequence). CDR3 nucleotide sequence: TGTGCCAGTAGAAAGACAGGGGGCGGTGAGACCCAGTACTTC. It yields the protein CASRKTGGGETQYF.

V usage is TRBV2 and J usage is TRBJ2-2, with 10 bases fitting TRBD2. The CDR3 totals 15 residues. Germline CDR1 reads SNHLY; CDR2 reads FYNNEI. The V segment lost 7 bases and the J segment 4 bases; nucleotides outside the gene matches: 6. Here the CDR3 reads CASTRVAGGTGELFF. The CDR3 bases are TGTGCCAGCACTCGAGTAGCGGGGGGCACCGGGGAGCTGTTTTTT. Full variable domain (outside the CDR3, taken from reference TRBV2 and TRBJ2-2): EPEVTQTPSHQVTQMGQEVILRCVPISNHLYFYWYRQILGQKVEFLVSFYNNEISEKSEIFDDQFSVERPDGSNFTLKIRSTKLEDSAMYFCASTRVAGGTGELFFGEGSRLTVL.

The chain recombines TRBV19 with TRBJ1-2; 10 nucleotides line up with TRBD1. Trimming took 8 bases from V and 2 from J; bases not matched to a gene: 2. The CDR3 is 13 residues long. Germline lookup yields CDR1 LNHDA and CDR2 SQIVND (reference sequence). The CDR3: CASRQGANYGYTF. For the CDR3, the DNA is TGTGCCAGTCGACAGGGGGCAAACTATGGCTACACCTTC.

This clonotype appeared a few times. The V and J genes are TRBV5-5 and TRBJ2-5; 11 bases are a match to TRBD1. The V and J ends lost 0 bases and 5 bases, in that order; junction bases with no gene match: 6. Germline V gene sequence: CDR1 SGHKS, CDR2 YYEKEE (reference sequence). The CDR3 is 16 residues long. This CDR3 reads CASSLVLGQGAETQYF. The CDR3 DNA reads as TGTGCCAGCAGCTTGGTACTAGGACAGGGGGCGGAGACCCAGTACTTC.

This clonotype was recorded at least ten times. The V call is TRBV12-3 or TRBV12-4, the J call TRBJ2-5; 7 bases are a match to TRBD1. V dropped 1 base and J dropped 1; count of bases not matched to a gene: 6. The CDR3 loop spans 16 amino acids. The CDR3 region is CASSLGQGVSQETQYF. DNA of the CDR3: TGTGCCAGCAGTTTAGGTCAGGGGGTGAGCCAAGAGACCCAGTACTTC.

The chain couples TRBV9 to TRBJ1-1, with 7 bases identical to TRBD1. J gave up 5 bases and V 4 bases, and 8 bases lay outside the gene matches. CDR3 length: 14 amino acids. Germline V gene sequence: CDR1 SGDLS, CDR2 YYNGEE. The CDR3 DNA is TGTGCCAGCAGCACAGACAGGGCGGGGACTGAAGCTTTCTTT. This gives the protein CASSTDRAGTEAFF.

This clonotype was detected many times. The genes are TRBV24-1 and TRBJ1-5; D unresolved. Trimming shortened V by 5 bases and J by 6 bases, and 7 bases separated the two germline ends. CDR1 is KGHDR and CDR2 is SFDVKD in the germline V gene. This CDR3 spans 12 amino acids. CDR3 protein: CATSVVGQPQHF. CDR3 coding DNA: TGTGCCACCAGTGTAGTAGGTCAGCCCCAGCATTTT.

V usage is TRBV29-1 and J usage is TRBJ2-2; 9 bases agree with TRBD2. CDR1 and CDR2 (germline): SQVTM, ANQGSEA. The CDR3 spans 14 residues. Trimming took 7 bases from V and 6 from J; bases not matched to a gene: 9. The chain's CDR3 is CSADSSGKAGELFF. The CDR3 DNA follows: TGCAGCGCAGATTCTAGCGGGAAAGCCGGGGAGCTGTTTTTT.

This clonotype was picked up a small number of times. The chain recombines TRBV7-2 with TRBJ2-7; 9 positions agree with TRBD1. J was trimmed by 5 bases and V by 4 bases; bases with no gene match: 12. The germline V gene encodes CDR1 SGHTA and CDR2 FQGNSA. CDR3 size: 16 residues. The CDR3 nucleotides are TGTGCCAGCAGCTCTACGGGGACAGGGTATGTCAACGAGCAGTACTTC. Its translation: CASSSTGTGYVNEQYF.

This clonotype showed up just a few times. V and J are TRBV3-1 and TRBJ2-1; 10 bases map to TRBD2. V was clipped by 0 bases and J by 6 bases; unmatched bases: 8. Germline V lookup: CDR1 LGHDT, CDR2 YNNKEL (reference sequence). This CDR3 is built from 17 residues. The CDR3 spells CASSQDQGLAGANEQFF. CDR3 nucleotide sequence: TGTGCCAGCAGCCAAGATCAGGGCCTAGCGGGAGCCAATGAGCAGTTCTTC.